This is a list of T cell receptor beta chains from one sample in a study of blood T cell repertoires in COVID-19. TCRdb's copy holds only in-frame clones and misses some; the assay was immunoSEQ multiplex PCR. The sample has a few hundred thousand clones, around 80% seen once. Sequencing used peripheral blood. The receptors stem from a human donor in a cohort sampled during active COVID-19. Both conserved end residues are part of each CDR3. A D gene is named only where the DNA matches it firmly. The size field is filled for only some rows; it gives once, few, many or a size class.

>once|NA|TRBV4-3|TRBJ1-2
CASSQGVAAGGYTF
TGCGCCAGCAGCCAAGGGGTGGCGGCTGGTGGCTACACCTTC
>NA|NA|TRBV5-4|TRBJ2-1
CASSLEGGAINEQFF
TGTGCCAGCAGCTTGGAAGGGGGGGCCATCAATGAGCAGTTCTTC
>NA|NA|TRBV28|TRBJ2-7
CASTGGAGEQYF
TGTGCCAGCACAGGGGGAGCGGGCGAGCAGTACTTC
>NA|TRBD1|TRBV2|TRBJ2-3
CAGGQGQSTDTQYF
TGTGCCGGGGGACAGGGACAAAGCACAGATACGCAGTATTTT
>NA|TRBD1|TRBV12-5|TRBJ2-3
CASGLGTGTDTQYF
TGTGCTAGTGGTTTGGGGACAGGGACAGATACGCAGTATTTT
>once|TRBD2|TRBV14|TRBJ2-5
CASSQRLAGQQLQETQYF
TGTGCCAGCAGCCAAAGACTAGCGGGGCAACAACTCCAAGAGACCCAGTACTTC
>NA|NA|TRBV10-3|TRBJ2-2
CATTDRYTGELFF
TGTGCCACCACGGACAGATACACCGGGGAGCTGTTTTTT
>NA|TRBD2|TRBV27|TRBJ2-3
CASSHNKRLARSTDTQYF
TGTGCCAGCAGCCATAATAAAAGACTAGCAAGGAGCACAGATACGCAGTATTTT
>NA|TRBD1|TRBV25-1|TRBJ2-2
CASSEGTAANTGELFF
TGTGCCAGCAGTGAGGGGACAGCCGCGAACACCGGGGAGCTGTTTTTT
>NA|TRBD2|TRBV4-2|TRBJ2-5
CASSQDLRGWRLAGIETQYF
TGTGCCAGCAGCCAAGATTTAAGGGGATGGAGGCTAGCGGGGATAGAGACCCAGTACTTC
>NA|TRBD1|TRBV2|TRBJ2-7
CASMGQEIVAQYF
TGTGCCAGCATGGGACAGGAGATTGTTGCGCAGTACTTC
>NA|TRBD1|TRBV30|TRBJ2-3
CAWSTGQGWLDTQYF
TGTGCCTGGAGTACCGGACAGGGGTGGTTAGATACGCAGTATTTT
>few|TRBD1|TRBV19|TRBJ1-4
CASSQWTGGNEKLFF
TGTGCCAGTAGTCAATGGACAGGAGGTAATGAAAAACTGTTTTTT
>NA|TRBD2|TRBV19|TRBJ2-5
CASSIGKGVAGAEETQYF
TGTGCCAGTAGTATTGGGAAGGGGGTAGCGGGGGCCGAAGAGACCCAGTACTTC
>NA|TRBD1|TRBV6-4|TRBJ1-4
CASSVVSTPGQMVKKLFF
TGTGCCAGCAGTGTGGTCTCGACCCCGGGACAGATGGTGAAAAAACTGTTTTTT
>once|NA|TRBV3-1/TRBV3-2|TRBJ2-5
CASSQDPDQETQYF
TGTGCCAGCAGCCAAGATCCAGACCAAGAGACCCAGTACTTC
>NA|TRBD2|TRBV3-1/TRBV3-2|TRBJ2-5
CASSQDVLAGSGETQYF
TGTGCCAGCAGCCAAGATGTCCTAGCGGGATCGGGGGAGACCCAGTACTTC
>NA|TRBD1|TRBV30|TRBJ2-7
CAWSGTGDEQYF
TGTGCCTGGAGTGGTACAGGGGATGAGCAGTACTTC
>NA|TRBD2|TRBV7-9|TRBJ2-1
CASSLTSARYNEQFF
TGTGCCAGCAGCCTAACTAGCGCCCGTTACAATGAGCAGTTCTTC
>NA|NA|TRBV28|TRBJ1-6
CASSPQNDSPLHF
TGTGCCAGCAGTCCACAGAACGATTCACCCCTCCACTTT
>NA|NA|TRBV18|TRBJ2-7
CASSPRGDYEQYF
TGTGCCAGCTCACCCAGGGGTGACTACGAGCAGTACTTC
>few|TRBD1|TRBV29-1|TRBJ1-2
CSVSPGQGGLYGYTF
TGCAGCGTTTCACCGGGACAGGGAGGGTTGTATGGCTACACCTTC
>NA|NA|TRBV11-1|TRBJ2-5
CASSFGGAETQYF
TGTGCCAGCAGCTTTGGGGGGGCTGAGACCCAGTACTTC
>NA|NA|TRBV20-1|TRBJ2-3
CSANPKDTQYF
TGCAGTGCTAACCCTAAAGATACGCAGTATTTT
>NA|NA|TRBV15|TRBJ1-1
CATSGSLNEGKAFF
TGTGCCACCAGCGGTAGTCTGAATGAGGGAAAAGCTTTCTTT
>NA|NA|TRBV19|TRBJ1-2
CASSRGIRGDGYTF
TGTGCCAGTAGCCGGGGCATCAGGGGAGATGGCTACACCTTC
>NA|TRBD2|TRBV28|TRBJ2-1
CASSPTFSGGAWVGSYNEQFF
TGTGCCAGCAGCCCGACCTTTAGCGGGGGCGCCTGGGTGGGCTCCTACAATGAGCAGTTCTTC
>NA|TRBD1|TRBV9|TRBJ2-3
CASSVAGWDRGTSTDTQYF
TGTGCCAGCAGCGTAGCCGGTTGGGACAGGGGTACTAGCACAGATACGCAGTATTTT
>NA|NA|TRBV7-2|TRBJ1-1
CASSFSEGSTEAFF
TGTGCCAGCAGCTTTAGTGAGGGAAGCACTGAAGCTTTCTTT
>NA|NA|TRBV5-4|TRBJ2-5
CASSLDTQETQYF
TGTGCCAGCAGCTTGGATACTCAAGAGACCCAGTACTTC
>NA|NA|TRBV2|TRBJ2-1
CASREREWGLKGYNEQFF
TGTGCCAGCAGGGAAAGGGAATGGGGCTTAAAAGGTTACAATGAGCAGTTCTTC
>once|TRBD2|TRBV5-6|TRBJ2-3
CASSLETTSGGSTQYF
TGTGCCAGCAGCTTGGAGACCACTAGCGGGGGTTCTACGCAGTATTTT
>NA|TRBD1|TRBV19|TRBJ2-2
CASSPQQGAGGELFF
TGTGCCAGTAGTCCACAACAGGGGGCTGGCGGGGAGCTGTTTTTT
>NA|TRBD1|TRBV19|TRBJ1-2
CAATIGPGGRKGYTF
TGTGCAGCCACTATCGGGCCAGGGGGCCGAAAAGGCTACACCTTC
>NA|NA|TRBV11-3|TRBJ2-3
CASSLDLASERTDTQYF
TGTGCCAGCAGCTTAGATTTGGCTAGCGAACGTACAGATACGCAGTATTTT
>NA|NA|TRBV19|TRBJ1-5
CASSMATLSNQPQHF
TGTGCCAGTAGTATGGCCACCCTCAGCAATCAGCCCCAGCATTTT
>few|TRBD1|TRBV6-2/TRBV6-3|TRBJ2-3
CASSDRGRTDTQYF
TGTGCCAGCAGCGACAGGGGGCGCACAGATACGCAGTATTTT
>NA|NA|TRBV9|TRBJ2-1
CASSGPSVYNEQFF
TGTGCCAGCAGCGGACCTAGTGTTTACAATGAGCAGTTCTTC
>NA|TRBD2|TRBV6-4|TRBJ2-1
CASSTRLADYNEQFF
TGTGCCAGCAGTACCCGACTAGCGGATTACAATGAGCAGTTCTTC
>NA|TRBD2|TRBV19|TRBJ2-7
CASSTPTSGPYEQYF
TGTGCCAGTAGTACCCCGACTAGCGGACCCTACGAGCAGTACTTC
>NA|TRBD2|TRBV3-1/TRBV3-2|TRBJ2-1
CASSRRLRGSYNEQFF
TGTGCCAGCAGCCGACGACTGCGCGGGAGTTACAATGAGCAGTTCTTC
>once|TRBD1|TRBV29-1|TRBJ1-3
CSVLQGLSGNTIYF
TGCAGCGTTTTACAGGGGCTCAGTGGAAACACCATATATTTT
>NA|NA|TRBV7-2|TRBJ2-1
CASSLGGGASYNEQFF
TGTGCCAGCAGCCTAGGGGGCGGGGCCTCCTACAATGAGCAGTTCTTC
>once|NA|TRBV12-3/TRBV12-4|TRBJ2-1
CASGLSRDNEQFF
TGTGCCAGCGGCTTGTCCCGGGACAATGAGCAGTTCTTC
>NA|NA|TRBV18|TRBJ1-2
CASSLQGSNYGYTF
TGTGCCAGCTCACTTCAGGGGAGTAACTATGGCTACACCTTC
>NA|NA|TRBV3-1/TRBV3-2|TRBJ1-2
CASSPILLSPGKRPQGNYGYTF
TGTGCCAGCAGCCCGATCCTCCTCTCCCCTGGAAAGAGGCCCCAGGGAAACTATGGCTACACCTTC
>NA|NA|TRBV6-2/TRBV6-3|TRBJ1-2
CASSYPPEFRRADGYTF
TGTGCCAGCAGTTACCCACCCGAGTTTCGGCGGGCAGATGGCTACACCTTC